A few counts support the clone carrying this T cell receptor (beta chain). Between the trimmed V and J ends, which lost 5 bases and 4 bases, there was a span of 18 bases. This CDR3 has 15 amino acids. Germline CDR1 SGHAT, CDR2 FQNNGV. The data stem from a study of coeliac disease. TCRdb keeps only in-frame clones here, not all; method: immunoSEQ multiplex PCR. Among 3,000 to 4,000 clones listed, 69% were seen once. The sequencing input was intraepithelial lymphocytes from the gut. The origin of this receptor is a man aged 25 to 40 with celiac disease. The chain combines TRBV11-2 with TRBJ2-7; D is possibly TRBD1 (6 bases). CDR3 in amino acids: CASSPGPGHKYEQYF. In DNA, the CDR3 is TGTGCCAGCAGCCCAGGTCCGGGACACAAATACGAGCAGTACTTC. Filled out from reference TRBV11-2 and TRBJ2-7, the complete variable domain reads EAGVAQSPRYKIIEKRQSVAFWCNPISGHATLYWYQQILGQGPKLLIQFQNNGVVDDSQLPKDRFSAERLKGVDSTLKIQPAKLEDSAVYLCASSPGPGHKYEQYFGPGTRLTVT.